This paragraph reports one T cell receptor (beta chain). No antigen is known for it. The data are from a study of beta chain features in type 1 diabetes. Whole-study results and caveats: Since sequencing was performed on cDNA, cells with high TCR expression could be over-represented.

A heparinised blood draw that averaged about 100 mL was obtained once from each donor. Sorting gave populations that all exceeded 95% purity. Trimming took 5 bases from V and 1 from J; bases not matched to a gene: 3. Germline-derived CDR1 and CDR2 are LNHNV and YYDKDF (reference sequence). This CDR3 spans 15 amino acids. What was sequenced were expressed TCRB transcripts, since all of the isolated RNA had been reverse transcribed. The table came from immunoSEQ multiplex PCR; TCRdb's copy has only in-frame clones and leaves some out. The sample lists about 620,000 clones, roughly a sixth seen once, with about 0.097% in the top ten.

The sequenced sample was naive CD4+ T cells from blood. This receptor was identified in a man younger than 35 in good health. The chain recombines TRBV15 with TRBJ2-4, with 9 bases fitting TRBD1. CDR3 coding DNA: TGTGCCACCAGCGGTGGACAGGGGGCCAAAAACATTCAGTACTTC. Amino acid sequence: CATSGGQGAKNIQYF.